This entry lists 4 T cell receptor beta chains sequenced from one sample in a study of early T cells in non-severe SARS-CoV-2 infection. TCRdb re-derived calls from the 5' RACE reads in MiXCR, one entry per CDR3 protein. The sample includes approximately 44,000 distinct CDR3 sequences, 9% to 15% of them seen just once. Sample: whole blood. The origin of the receptors is an adult who was a healthcare worker with PCR-confirmed SARS-CoV-2 infection or an uninfected control (not recorded which).

This clonotype was picked up many times. The J gene is TRBJ1-2, the V gene TRBV6-1; D call uncertain. Trimming shortened V by 1 base and J by 2 bases, and 5 bases separated the two germline ends. Germline CDR1 is MNHNS and CDR2 is SASEGT. This CDR3 is built from 13 residues. Here the CDR3 reads CASSEGVNYGYTF. CDR3 nucleotide sequence: TGTGCCAGCAGTGAAGGAGTGAACTATGGCTACACCTTC.

This rearrangement joins TRBV3-1 to TRBJ2-3; D possibly corresponds to TRBD1 (5 bases). The V and J ends lost 0 bases and 3 bases respectively, with 19 bases between them. CDR3 length equals 18 residues. Germline assignment: CDR1 LGHDT and CDR2 YNNKEL (reference sequence). In DNA, the CDR3 is TGTGCCAGCAGCCAAGATTGGGTTAAGGGGCTGGAAACAGATACGCAGTATTTT. It is translated as CASSQDWVKGLETDTQYF.

There are a few counts of this clonotype. V gene TRBV7-9 combines with J gene TRBJ2-1; D call uncertain. The V and J ends lost 5 bases and 8 bases respectively, with 10 bases between them. The CDR3 is made up of 12 amino acids. CDR1 is SEHNR, CDR2 FQNEAQ, per germline (reference sequence). The CDR3 reads CASSGYGDEQFF. The DNA of the CDR3 is TGTGCCAGCAGCGGTTACGGCGATGAGCAGTTCTTC.

This clonotype showed up just a few times. The chain employs TRBV29-1 and TRBJ2-1; D ambiguous. The CDR3 length is 11 residues. Germline V lookup: CDR1 SQVTM, CDR2 ANQGSEA. V dropped 7 bases and J dropped 4 bases, with 8 bases sitting between them. CDR3 sequence reads: CSARFYNEQFF. The CDR3 bases are TGCAGCGCCCGGTTTTACAATGAGCAGTTCTTC.